This T cell receptor beta chain comes out of a study of CD8+ T cells in alopecia areata. Overall study context: It was oral tofacitinib, at 5 to 10 mg twice daily, that treated patients received. The protocol delivered tofacitinib for 6 to 18 months, then withdrew it for 6 months.

Points from the study as a whole: Numerous expanded lesional clones remained in scalp and blood during tofacitinib. Higher clonality and more expanded CD8+ clones appeared in lesional than normal scalp.

The CDR3 totals 14 residues. Deletions cut 3 bases from V and 5 bases from J, with 11 bases between. Germline values: CDR1 SNHLY, CDR2 FYNNEI. About this clone: Its target is unknown.

cDNA prepared by RNA extraction and subsequent reverse transcription served as the template for sequencing. Clones were sequenced by immunoSEQ multiplex PCR, and TCRdb holds only the in-frame ones, with some missing. Of around 200,000 clones listed, about 60% are singletons. Treatment reported: oral pan-JAK inhibitor, 5-10 mg twice daily. The input for sequencing was CD8+ T cells sorted from blood, taken at week 24, from a patient treated with tofacitinib. The chain joins TRBV2 to TRBJ2-1; no clear D gene. The sequence derives from a human donor with alopecia areata. The CDR3, as DNA: TGTGCCAGCAGTGAGGCGATGACCCACAATGAGCAGTTCTTC. Translated: CASSEAMTHNEQFF.